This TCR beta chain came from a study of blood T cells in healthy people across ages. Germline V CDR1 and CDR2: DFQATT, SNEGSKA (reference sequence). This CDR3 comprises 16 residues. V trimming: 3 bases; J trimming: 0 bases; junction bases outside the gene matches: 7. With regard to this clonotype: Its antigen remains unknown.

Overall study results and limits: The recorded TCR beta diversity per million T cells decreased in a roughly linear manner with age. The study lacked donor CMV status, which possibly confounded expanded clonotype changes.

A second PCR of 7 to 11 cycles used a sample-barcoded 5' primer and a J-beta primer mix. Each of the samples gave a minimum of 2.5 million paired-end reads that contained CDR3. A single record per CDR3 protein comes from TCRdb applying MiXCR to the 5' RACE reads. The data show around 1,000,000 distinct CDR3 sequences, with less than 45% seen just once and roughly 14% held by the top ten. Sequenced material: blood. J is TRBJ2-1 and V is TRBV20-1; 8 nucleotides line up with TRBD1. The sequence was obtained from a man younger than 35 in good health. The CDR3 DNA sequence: TGCAGTGCTAGCTCCCCAGGGGGCCTCTCCTACAATGAGCAGTTCTTC. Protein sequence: CSASSPGGLSYNEQFF.